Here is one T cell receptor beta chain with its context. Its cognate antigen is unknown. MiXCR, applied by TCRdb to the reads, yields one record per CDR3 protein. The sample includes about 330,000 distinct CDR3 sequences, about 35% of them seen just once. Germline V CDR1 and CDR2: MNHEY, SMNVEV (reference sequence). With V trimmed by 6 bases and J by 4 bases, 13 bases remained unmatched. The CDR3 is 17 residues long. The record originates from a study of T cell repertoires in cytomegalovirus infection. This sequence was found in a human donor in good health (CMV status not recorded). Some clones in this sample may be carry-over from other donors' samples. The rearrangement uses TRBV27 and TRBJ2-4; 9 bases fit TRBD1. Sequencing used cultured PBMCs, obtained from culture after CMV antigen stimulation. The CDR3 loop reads CASSDPLGTGSKNIQYF. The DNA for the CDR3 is TGTGCCAGCAGCGATCCGCTAGGGACAGGGTCTAAAAACATTCAGTACTTC.